The T cell receptor (beta chain) under discussion was sequenced for a study of PD-1 blockade in classical Hodgkin lymphoma. Study-wide points: Unlike CD8+ TCR diversity, which did not rise significantly by C4D1, CD4+ TCR diversity did. There remain no defined causes for the repertoire differences, which possibly reflect disease activity or prior therapy. Exclusion covered patients beginning nivolumab under 1 year post-ASCT.

Sequencing was performed with immunoSEQ multiplex PCR; in TCRdb, only in-frame clones are kept and a portion is missing. The sample gives 23,000 or so clones, around 74% of which show up once; just under 30% is in the top ten. On this clone: Its antigen is undetermined. The sample has other DNA sequences that encode this CDR3 too.

Germline-derived CDR1 and CDR2 are PRHDT and FYEKMQ (reference sequence). This CDR3 spans 15 amino acids. Trimming removed 3 bases from V and 7 bases from J; junction bases left unmatched: 6. Noted time point: cycle 4 day 1 (C4D1), after more than five weeks of nivolumab. All patients relapsed after autologous stem cell transplantation, and brentuximab vedotin exposure varied. The sequencing here drew on peripheral blood mononuclear cells (PBMCs), taken before the fourth cycle of nivolumab. The genes are TRBV13 and TRBJ1-6; 7 bases fit TRBD1. The source of this sequence is a human donor with classical Hodgkin lymphoma. The CDR3 region has the DNA TGTGCCAGCAGCTTGGGGCAGGGGGGGAATTCACCCCTCCACTTT. It is translated as CASSLGQGGNSPLHF.